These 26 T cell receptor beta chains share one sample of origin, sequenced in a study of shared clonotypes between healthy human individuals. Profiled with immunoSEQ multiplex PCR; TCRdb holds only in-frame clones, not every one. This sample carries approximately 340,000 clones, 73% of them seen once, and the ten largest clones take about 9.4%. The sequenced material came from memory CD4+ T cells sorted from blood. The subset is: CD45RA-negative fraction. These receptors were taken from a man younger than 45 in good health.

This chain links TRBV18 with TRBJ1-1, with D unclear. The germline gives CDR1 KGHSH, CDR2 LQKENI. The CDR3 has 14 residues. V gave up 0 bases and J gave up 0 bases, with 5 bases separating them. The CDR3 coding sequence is TGTGCCAGCTCACCACCGACCGTGAACACTGAAGCTTTCTTT. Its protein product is CASSPPTVNTEAFF.

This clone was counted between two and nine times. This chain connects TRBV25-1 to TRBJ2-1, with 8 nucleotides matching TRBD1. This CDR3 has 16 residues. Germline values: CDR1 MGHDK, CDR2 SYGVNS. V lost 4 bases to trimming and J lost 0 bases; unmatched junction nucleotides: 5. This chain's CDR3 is CASSANRGASYNEQFF. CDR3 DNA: TGTGCCAGCAGTGCAAACAGGGGGGCCTCCTACAATGAGCAGTTCTTC.

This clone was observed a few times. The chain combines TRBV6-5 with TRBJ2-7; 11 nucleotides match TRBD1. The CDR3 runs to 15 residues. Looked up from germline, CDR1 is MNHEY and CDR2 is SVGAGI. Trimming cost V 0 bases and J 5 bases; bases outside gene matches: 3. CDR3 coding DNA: TGTGCCAGCAGTTACTCTCCGGGACAGGGGGACGAGCAGTACTTC. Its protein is CASSYSPGQGDEQYF.

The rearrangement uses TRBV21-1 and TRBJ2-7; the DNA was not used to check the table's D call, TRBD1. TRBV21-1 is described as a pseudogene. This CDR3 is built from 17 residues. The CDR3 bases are TGTGCCAGCAGCAAAGCGCATAAACAGGGGTATGGCTACGAGCAGTACTTC. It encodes CASSKAHKQGYGYEQYF.

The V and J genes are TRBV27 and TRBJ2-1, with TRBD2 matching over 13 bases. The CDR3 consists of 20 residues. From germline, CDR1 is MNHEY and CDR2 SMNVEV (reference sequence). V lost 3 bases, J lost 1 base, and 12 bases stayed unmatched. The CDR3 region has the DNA TGTGCCAGCAGTTTTTTTTCCAGGACTAGCGGGAGTAGGTCCTACAATGAGCAGTTCTTC. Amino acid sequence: CASSFFSRTSGSRSYNEQFF.

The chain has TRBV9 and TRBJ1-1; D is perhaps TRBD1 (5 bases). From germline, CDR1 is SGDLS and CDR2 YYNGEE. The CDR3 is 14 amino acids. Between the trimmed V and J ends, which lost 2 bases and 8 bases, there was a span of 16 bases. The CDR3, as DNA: TGTGCCAGCAGCGTTGGGACTCTTGGATCCGAAGCTTTCTTT. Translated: CASSVGTLGSEAFF.

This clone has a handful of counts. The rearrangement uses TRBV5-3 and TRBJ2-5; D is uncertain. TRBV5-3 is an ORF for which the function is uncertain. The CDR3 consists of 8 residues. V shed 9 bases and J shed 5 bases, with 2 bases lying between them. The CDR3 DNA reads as TGTGCCACGGAGACCCAGTACTTC. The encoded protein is CATETQYF.

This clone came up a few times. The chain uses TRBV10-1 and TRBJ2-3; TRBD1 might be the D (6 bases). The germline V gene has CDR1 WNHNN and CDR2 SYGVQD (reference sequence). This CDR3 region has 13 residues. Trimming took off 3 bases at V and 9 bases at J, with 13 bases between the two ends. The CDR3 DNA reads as TGCGCCAGCAGTGAAGGGGGACGACAGACGCAGTATTTT. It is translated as CASSEGGRQTQYF.

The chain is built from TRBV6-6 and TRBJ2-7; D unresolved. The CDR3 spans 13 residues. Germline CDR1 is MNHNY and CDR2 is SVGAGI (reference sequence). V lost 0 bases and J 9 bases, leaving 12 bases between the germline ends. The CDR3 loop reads CASSYSRLFAQYF. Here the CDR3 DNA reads TGTGCCAGCAGTTACTCCCGCCTGTTCGCGCAGTACTTC.

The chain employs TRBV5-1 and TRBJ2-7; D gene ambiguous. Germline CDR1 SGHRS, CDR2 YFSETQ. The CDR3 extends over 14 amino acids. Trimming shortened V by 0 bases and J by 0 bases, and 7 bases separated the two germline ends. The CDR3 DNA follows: TGCGCCAGCAGCTTGGTTGCGGCCTCCTACGAGCAGTACTTC. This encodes CASSLVAASYEQYF.

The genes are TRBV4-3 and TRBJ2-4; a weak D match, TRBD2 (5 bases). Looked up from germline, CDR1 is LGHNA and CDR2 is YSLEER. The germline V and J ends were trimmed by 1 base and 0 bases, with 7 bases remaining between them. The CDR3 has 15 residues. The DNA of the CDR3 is TGCGCCAGCAGCCAAGCACTAGGAGCCAAAAACATTCAGTACTTC. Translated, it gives CASSQALGAKNIQYF.

In DNA, the CDR3 is TGCGCCAGCAGCCAGGCATCCTTTAATCAGCCCCAGCATTTT. Translated, it gives CASSQASFNQPQHF. The rearrangement joins TRBV4-3 to TRBJ1-5; D is unresolved. The germline V gene has CDR1 LGHNA and CDR2 YSLEER. V was cut by 3 bases and J by 4 bases, with 10 bases left in between. This CDR3 has 14 amino acids.

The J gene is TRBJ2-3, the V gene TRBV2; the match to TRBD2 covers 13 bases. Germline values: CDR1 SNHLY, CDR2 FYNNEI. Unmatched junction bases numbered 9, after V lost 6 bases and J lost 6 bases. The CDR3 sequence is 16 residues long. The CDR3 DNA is TGTGCCAGCAGACGTCCGGGACTAGCGGGATCGGATACGCAGTATTTT. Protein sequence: CASRRPGLAGSDTQYF. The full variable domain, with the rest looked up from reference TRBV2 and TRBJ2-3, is EPEVTQTPSHQVTQMGQEVILRCVPISNHLYFYWYRQILGQKVEFLVSFYNNEISEKSEIFDDQFSVERPDGSNFTLKIRSTKLEDSAMYFCASRRPGLAGSDTQYFGPGTRLTVL.

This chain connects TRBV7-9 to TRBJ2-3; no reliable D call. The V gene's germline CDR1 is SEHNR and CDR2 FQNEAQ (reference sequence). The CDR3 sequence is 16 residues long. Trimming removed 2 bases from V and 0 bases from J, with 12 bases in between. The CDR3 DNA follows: TGTGCCAGCAGCTTACTTTTGGAACCAAGCACAGATACGCAGTATTTT. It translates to CASSLLLEPSTDTQYF.

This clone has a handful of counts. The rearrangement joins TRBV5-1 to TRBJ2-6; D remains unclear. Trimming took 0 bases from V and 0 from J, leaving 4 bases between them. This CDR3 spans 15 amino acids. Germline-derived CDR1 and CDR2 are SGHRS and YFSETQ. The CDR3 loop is CASSLDFSGANVLTF. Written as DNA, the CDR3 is TGCGCCAGCAGCTTGGATTTCTCTGGGGCCAACGTCCTGACTTTC.

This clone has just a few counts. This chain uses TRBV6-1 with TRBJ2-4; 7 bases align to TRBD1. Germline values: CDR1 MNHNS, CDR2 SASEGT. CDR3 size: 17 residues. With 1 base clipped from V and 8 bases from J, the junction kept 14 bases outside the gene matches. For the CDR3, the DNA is TGTGCCAGCAGTGAAGTAGGGGCAGGGGGTACCCGGCACATTCAGTACTTC. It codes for CASSEVGAGGTRHIQYF.

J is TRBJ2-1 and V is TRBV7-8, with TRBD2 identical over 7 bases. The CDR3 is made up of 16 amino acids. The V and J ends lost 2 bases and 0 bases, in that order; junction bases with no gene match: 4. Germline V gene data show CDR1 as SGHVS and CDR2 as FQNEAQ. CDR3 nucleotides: TGTGCCAGCAGCTTATTAAGGACTAGCTCCTACAATGAGCAGTTCTTC. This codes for CASSLLRTSSYNEQFF. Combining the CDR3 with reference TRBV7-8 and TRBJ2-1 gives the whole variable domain GAGVSQSPRYKVAKRGQDVALRCDPISGHVSLFWYQQALGQGPEFLTYFQNEAQLDKSGLPSDRFFAERPEGSVSTLKIQRTQQEDSAVYLCASSLLRTSSYNEQFFGPGTRLTVL.

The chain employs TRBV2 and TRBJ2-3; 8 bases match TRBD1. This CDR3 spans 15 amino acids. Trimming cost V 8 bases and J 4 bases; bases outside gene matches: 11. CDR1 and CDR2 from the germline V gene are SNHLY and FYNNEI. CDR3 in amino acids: CASHMDRAGADTQYF. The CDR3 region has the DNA TGTGCCAGCCATATGGACAGGGCAGGGGCAGATACGCAGTATTTT.

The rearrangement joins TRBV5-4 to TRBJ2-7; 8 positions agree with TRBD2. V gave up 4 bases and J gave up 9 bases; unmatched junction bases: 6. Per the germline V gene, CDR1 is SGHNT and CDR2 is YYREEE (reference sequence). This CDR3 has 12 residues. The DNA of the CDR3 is TGTGCCAGCAGCACCGCGGGGGGAGGGCAGTACTTC. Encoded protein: CASSTAGGGQYF.

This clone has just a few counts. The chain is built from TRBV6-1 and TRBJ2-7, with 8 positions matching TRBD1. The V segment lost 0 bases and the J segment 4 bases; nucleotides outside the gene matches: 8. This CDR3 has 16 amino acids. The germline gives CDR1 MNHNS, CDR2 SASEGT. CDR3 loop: CASSEAQGAPLYEQYF. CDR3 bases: TGTGCCAGCAGTGAAGCCCAGGGGGCGCCGCTTTACGAGCAGTACTTC.

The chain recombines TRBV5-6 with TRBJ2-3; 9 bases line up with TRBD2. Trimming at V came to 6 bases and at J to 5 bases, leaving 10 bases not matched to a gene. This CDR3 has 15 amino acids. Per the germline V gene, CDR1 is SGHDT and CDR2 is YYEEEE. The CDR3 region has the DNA TGTGCCAGCACCATGGGACTAGCTTATGTAGATACGCAGTATTTT. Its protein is CASTMGLAYVDTQYF. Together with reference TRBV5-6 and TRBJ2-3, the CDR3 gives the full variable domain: DAGVTQSPTHLIKTRGQQVTLRCSPKSGHDTVSWYQQALGQGPQFIFQYYEEEERQRGNFPDRFSGHQFPNYSSELNVNALLLGDSALYLCASTMGLAYVDTQYFGPGTRLTVL.

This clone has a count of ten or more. This chain's CDR3 is CASPGHYGYTF. The CDR3 region has the DNA TGTGCCAGCCCCGGACACTATGGCTACACCTTC. V usage is TRBV6-4 and J usage is TRBJ1-2; D ambiguous. Deletions cut 8 bases from V and 3 bases from J, with 7 bases between. Germline V gene lookup returns CDR1 MRHNA and CDR2 SNTAGT. The CDR3 extends over 11 amino acids.

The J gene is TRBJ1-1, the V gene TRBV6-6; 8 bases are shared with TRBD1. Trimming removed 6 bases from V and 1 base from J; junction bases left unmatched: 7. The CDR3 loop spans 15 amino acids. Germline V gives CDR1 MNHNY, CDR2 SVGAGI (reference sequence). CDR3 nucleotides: TGTGCCAGCAGCCTTCCCGGGACAGGGAACACTGAAGCTTTCTTT. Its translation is CASSLPGTGNTEAFF.

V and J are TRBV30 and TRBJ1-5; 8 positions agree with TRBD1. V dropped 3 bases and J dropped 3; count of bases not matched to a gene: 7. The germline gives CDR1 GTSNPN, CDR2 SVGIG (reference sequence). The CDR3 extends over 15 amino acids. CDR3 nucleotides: TGTGCCTGGAGCTACAGGGGGACGAACAATCAGCCCCAGCATTTT. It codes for CAWSYRGTNNQPQHF.

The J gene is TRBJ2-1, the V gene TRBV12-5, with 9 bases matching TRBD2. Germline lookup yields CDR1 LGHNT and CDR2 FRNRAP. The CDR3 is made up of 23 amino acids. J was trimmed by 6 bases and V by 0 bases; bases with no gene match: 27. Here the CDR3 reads CASGLVRGSIAGEPVPGTNEQFF. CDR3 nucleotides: TGTGCTAGTGGTTTGGTACGGGGGTCGATAGCGGGAGAGCCCGTACCGGGCACCAATGAGCAGTTCTTC.

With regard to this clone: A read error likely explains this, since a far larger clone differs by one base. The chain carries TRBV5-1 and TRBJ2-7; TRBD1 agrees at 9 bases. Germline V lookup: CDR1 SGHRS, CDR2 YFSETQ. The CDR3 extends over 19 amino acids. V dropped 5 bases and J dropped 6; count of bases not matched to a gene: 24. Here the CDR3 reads CASRLWSGGRGTGSSEQYF. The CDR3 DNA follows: TGCGCCAGCAGATTGTGGTCTGGAGGACGAGGGACAGGGTCGAGCGAGCAGTACTTC. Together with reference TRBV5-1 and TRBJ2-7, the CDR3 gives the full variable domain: KAGVTQTPRYLIKTRGQQVTLSCSPISGHRSVSWYQQTPGQGLQFLFEYFSETQRNKGNFPGRFSGRQFSNSRSEMNVSTLELGDSALYLCASRLWSGGRGTGSSEQYFGPGTRLTVT.